The sequence of this T cell receptor beta chain was determined in a study of T cell responses to AZD1222 COVID-19 vaccine. Study-level findings and limits: It should be noted that donors were predominantly white British and more often female, and clonal diversity was possibly underestimated.

CDR3 length: 15 residues. After removal of 4 bases from V and 2 bases from J, the junction contained 5 bases not matched to a gene. Germline V lookup: CDR1 SNHLY, CDR2 FYNNEI. Here immunoSEQ multiplex PCR was the method, and the copy in TCRdb shows in-frame clones only, minus some. The profile shows 150,000 to 200,000 clones, around nine tenths of them singletons. On this clone: Its target is unknown.

The gene calls are TRBV2 and TRBJ1-5, with 7 positions matching TRBD1. Here the sequenced sample was peripheral blood, taken on day 0 of AZD1222 vaccination. This clonotype was sampled from an adult in good health. In DNA, the CDR3 is TGTGCCAGCAGTGTCTTCACAGGGGGCAATCAGCCCCAGCATTTT. This encodes CASSVFTGGNQPQHF.